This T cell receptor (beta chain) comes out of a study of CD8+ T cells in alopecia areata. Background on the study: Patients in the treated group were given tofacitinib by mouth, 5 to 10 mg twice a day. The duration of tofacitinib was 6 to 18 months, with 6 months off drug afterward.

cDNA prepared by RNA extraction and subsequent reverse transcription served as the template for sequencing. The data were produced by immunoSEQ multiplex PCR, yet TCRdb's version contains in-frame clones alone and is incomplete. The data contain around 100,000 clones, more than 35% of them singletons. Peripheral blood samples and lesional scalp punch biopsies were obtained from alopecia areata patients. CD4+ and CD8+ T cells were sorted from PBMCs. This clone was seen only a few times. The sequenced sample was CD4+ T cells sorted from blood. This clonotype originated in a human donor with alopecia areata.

The CDR3 DNA follows: TGTGCCAGCAGTTTATCGGGAGTAGCGGGAGCACGGGAGACCCAGTACTTC. It is translated as CASSLSGVAGARETQYF. The rearrangement joins TRBV28 to TRBJ2-5; 9 bases match TRBD2. Germline lookup yields CDR1 MDHEN and CDR2 SYDVKM. The CDR3 totals 17 residues. V gave up 1 base and J gave up 5 bases; unmatched junction bases: 11. The full variable domain, with the rest looked up from reference TRBV28 and TRBJ2-5, is DVKVTQSSRYLVKRTGEKVFLECVQDMDHENMFWYRQDPGLGLRLIYFSYDVKMKEKGDIPEGYSVSREKKERFSLILESASTNQTSMYLCASSLSGVAGARETQYFGPGTRLLVL.